Sequencing of this T cell receptor (beta chain) was carried out in a study of blood T cell repertoires in COVID-19. Study as a whole: Acute and convalescent COVID-19 specimens originated in the United States, Italy and Spain. PBMCs, B-cell-depleted T cells, or T cells were the source of the cDNA or gDNA that made up the material.

The protocol was immunoSEQ multiplex PCR, while the TCRdb copy is restricted to in-frame clones and leaves out a portion. The sample records just over 300,000 clones, around 90% being singletons. This sequence originates from a man aged 18 to 30 with active or convalescent COVID-19. The sample was peripheral blood.

The DNA for the CDR3 is TGTGCCAGCACCCTGGGGGGGCGCACTGAAGCTTTCTTT. This sequence encodes CASTLGGRTEAFF. The chain links TRBV7-9 to TRBJ1-1; tentatively, D is TRBD1 (6 bases). Between the trimmed V and J ends, which lost 7 bases and 4 bases, there was a span of 13 bases. CDR3 size: 13 residues. CDR1 SEHNR and CDR2 FQNEAQ come from the germline V gene (reference sequence).